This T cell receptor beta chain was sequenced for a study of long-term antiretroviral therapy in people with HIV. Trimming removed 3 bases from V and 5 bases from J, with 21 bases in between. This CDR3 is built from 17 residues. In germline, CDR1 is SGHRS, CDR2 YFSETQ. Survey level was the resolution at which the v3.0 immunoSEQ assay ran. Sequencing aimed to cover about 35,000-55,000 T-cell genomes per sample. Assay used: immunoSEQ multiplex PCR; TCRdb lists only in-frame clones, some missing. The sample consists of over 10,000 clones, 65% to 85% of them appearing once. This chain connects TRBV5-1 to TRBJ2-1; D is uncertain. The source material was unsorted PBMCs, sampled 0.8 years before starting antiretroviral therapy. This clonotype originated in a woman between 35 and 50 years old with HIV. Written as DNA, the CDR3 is TGCGCCAGCAGCTCACCTTTGACCACCTCGATCAACAATGAGCAGTTCTTC. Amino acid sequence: CASSSPLTTSINNEQFF.